These 22 T cell receptor beta chains were all obtained from the same sample, sequenced in a study of shared clonotypes between healthy human individuals. Assay: immunoSEQ multiplex PCR; the TCRdb copy retains only in-frame clones and omits some. The table includes about 820,000 clones, almost 95% detected once. The naive CD8 fraction comprised CD45RO-negative cells positively selected for CCR7 and excluded terminally differentiated effector memory CD45RA+ cells. The sequenced sample was naive CD8+ T cells sorted from blood. These receptors all stem from a man aged 25 to 45 in good health.

V usage is TRBV5-1 and J usage is TRBJ2-1; D possibly corresponds to TRBD1 (5 bases). V lost 0 bases and J lost 7, with 14 bases in between. This CDR3 region has 15 residues. CDR1 is SGHRS and CDR2 is YFSETQ in the germline V gene. CDR3 amino acids: CASSLAVGAVNEQFF. The CDR3 region has the DNA TGCGCCAGCAGCTTGGCAGTTGGGGCGGTTAATGAGCAGTTCTTC.

V is TRBV7-6 and J is TRBJ2-7; 7 bases map to TRBD1. CDR1 and CDR2 (germline): SGHVS, FNYEAQ. After removal of 5 bases from V and 1 base from J, the junction contained 5 bases not matched to a gene. This CDR3 has 14 residues. The DNA of the CDR3 is TGTGCCAGCAGCGCCCGACAGGGATCCTACGAGCAGTACTTC. Protein: CASSARQGSYEQYF. The variable domain in full, completed from reference TRBV7-6 and TRBJ2-7, reads GAGVSQSPRYKVTKRGQDVALRCDPISGHVSLYWYRQALGQGPEFLTYFNYEAQQDKSGLPNDRFSAERPEGSISTLTIQRTEQRDSAMYRCASSARQGSYEQYFGPGTRLTVT.

The chain links TRBV29-1 to TRBJ1-2; TRBD1 might be the D (5 bases). CDR1 is SQVTM and CDR2 is ANQGSEA in the germline V gene. The CDR3 consists of 13 residues. Trimming took off 5 bases at V and 3 bases at J, with 13 bases between the two ends. This CDR3 reads CSVRGEGHYGYTF. The CDR3 DNA follows: TGCAGCGTTAGAGGGGAGGGCCACTATGGCTACACCTTC.

The sample holds a few counts of this clone. The chain has TRBV7-9 and TRBJ2-2, with 8 bases matching TRBD2. Losses at the gene ends were 1 base for V and 3 bases for J; bases not matched to a gene: 1. The CDR3 has 15 amino acids. Germline-derived CDR1 and CDR2 are SEHNR and FQNEAQ (reference sequence). CDR3 coding DNA: TGTGCCAGCAGCTTAGGTAGCGGGGACACCGGGGAGCTGTTTTTT. This sequence encodes CASSLGSGDTGELFF.

The chain combines TRBV18 with TRBJ2-7; 9 bases agree with TRBD2. CDR1 KGHSH and CDR2 LQKENI come from the germline V gene. V trimming: 3 bases; J trimming: 4 bases; junction bases outside the gene matches: 19. CDR3 size: 19 residues. CDR3 in DNA: TGTGCCAGCTCACCTAGGGCCATATTAGCGGGAGATTACGGGTACGAGCAGTACTTC. Protein product: CASSPRAILAGDYGYEQYF.

V gene TRBV14 combines with J gene TRBJ2-5; TRBD1 might be the D (5 bases). In germline, CDR1 is SGHDN, CDR2 FVKESK. CDR3 length equals 15 residues. Trimming removed 3 bases from V and 2 bases from J, with 13 bases in between. This CDR3 reads CASSHFPGNQETQYF. For the CDR3, the DNA is TGTGCCAGCAGCCATTTTCCAGGGAATCAAGAGACCCAGTACTTC.

The rearrangement uses TRBV4-1 and TRBJ2-5, with TRBD2 matching 8 bases. Germline CDR1 is MGHRA and CDR2 is YSYEKL. Trimming cost V 0 bases and J 5 bases; bases outside gene matches: 5. This CDR3 has 15 residues. This CDR3 is CASSQDLGRGETQYF. In nucleotides, the CDR3 is TGCGCCAGCAGCCAAGATCTCGGGAGGGGGGAGACCCAGTACTTC.

This clone was seen a handful of times. This sequence joins TRBV4-2 and TRBJ2-1, with D maybe TRBD1 (6 bases). The CDR3 contains 13 residues. Trimming removed 4 bases from V and 7 bases from J, with 11 bases in between. Germline CDR1 is LGHNA and CDR2 is YNFKEQ. The CDR3 DNA reads as TGTGCCAGCAGCCCGACCCAGGGGAATGAGCAGTTCTTC. It encodes CASSPTQGNEQFF.

The chain joins TRBV21-1 to TRBJ2-3; the table names TRBD2, a call not compared with the DNA. TRBV21-1 counts as a pseudogene. This CDR3 spans 14 amino acids. The chain's CDR3 is CASSTSETTDTQYF. CDR3 DNA sequence: TGTGCCAGCAGCACTAGCGAGACCACAGATACGCAGTATTTT.

This clone has a single count. The V gene is TRBV6-6, the J gene TRBJ2-7; 7 bases agree with TRBD2. Trimming removed 2 bases from V and 2 bases from J; junction bases left unmatched: 3. Germline CDR1 MNHNY, CDR2 SVGAGI (reference sequence). The CDR3 contains 14 residues. DNA of the CDR3: TGTGCCAGCAGTTACCTAGCGGAACCCTACGAGCAGTACTTC. Protein product: CASSYLAEPYEQYF.

This clone occurred once. V usage is TRBV19 and J usage is TRBJ2-1; the match to TRBD2 covers 8 bases. The CDR3 spans 15 residues. CDR1 is LNHDA, CDR2 SQIVND, per germline (reference sequence). With V trimmed by 5 bases and J by 7 bases, 10 bases remained unmatched. The CDR3 spells CASSPAAGAQNEQFF. The CDR3 DNA reads TGTGCCAGTAGTCCAGCAGCGGGAGCACAGAATGAGCAGTTCTTC.

The chain combines TRBV5-1 with TRBJ2-7; 7 nucleotides align to TRBD2. The CDR3 extends over 13 amino acids. V lost 5 bases, J lost 3 bases, and 5 bases stayed unmatched. Germline CDR1 is SGHRS and CDR2 is YFSETQ. Here the CDR3 DNA reads TGCGCCAGCAGTCTAGCGGAGATCTACGAGCAGTACTTC. It yields the protein CASSLAEIYEQYF.

This clone was found once. This rearrangement joins TRBV6-4 to TRBJ2-1; D might be TRBD1 (6 bases). This CDR3 has 17 amino acids. Between the trimmed V and J ends, which lost 3 bases and 0 bases, there was a span of 15 bases. From germline, CDR1 is MRHNA and CDR2 SNTAGT. The CDR3 protein is CASSEGGAVSSYNEQFF. The CDR3 bases are TGTGCCAGCAGTGAAGGGGGAGCGGTGAGCTCCTACAATGAGCAGTTCTTC.

The V and J genes are TRBV7-9 and TRBJ2-3; TRBD2 aligns across 8 bases. The germline CDR1 and CDR2 sequences are SEHNR and FQNEAQ (reference sequence). The ends lost 5 bases at V and 9 bases at J; junction bases unmatched: 4. The CDR3 is 12 amino acids. The CDR3 sequence is CASSASGRTQYF. The CDR3 DNA reads as TGTGCCAGCAGCGCCAGCGGGAGAACGCAGTATTTT. Variable domain in full (rest from reference TRBV7-9 and TRBJ2-3): DTGVSQNPRHKITKRGQNVTFRCDPISEHNRLYWYRQTLGQGPEFLTYFQNEAQLEKSRLLSDRFSAERPKGSFSTLEIQRTEQGDSAMYLCASSASGRTQYFGPGTRLTVL.

This sequence joins TRBV5-8 and TRBJ2-5, with 8 nucleotides matching TRBD1. Germline-derived CDR1 and CDR2 are SGHTS and YDEGEE. Trimming took 3 bases from V and 5 from J; bases not matched to a gene: 15. CDR3 length: 17 residues. The CDR3 loop is CASSSGQGVGVWETQYF. For the CDR3, the DNA is TGTGCCAGCAGCTCCGGACAGGGCGTTGGGGTATGGGAGACCCAGTACTTC.

This sequence joins TRBV7-6 and TRBJ2-7, with 9 bases identical to TRBD1. Germline CDR1 is SGHVS and CDR2 is FNYEAQ. The CDR3 is made up of 15 amino acids. V gave up 1 base and J gave up 4 bases; unmatched junction bases: 5. Here the CDR3 DNA reads TGTGCCAGCAGCTTAGGGGGGACAGGGAATTACGAGCAGTACTTC. As protein: CASSLGGTGNYEQYF.

The gene calls are TRBV9 and TRBJ2-2, with 15 nucleotides matching TRBD2. V shed 4 bases and J 1 base; nucleotides not matched to a gene: 11. The germline CDR1 and CDR2 sequences are SGDLS and YYNGEE. This CDR3 comprises 20 residues. CDR3 nucleotides: TGTGCCAGCAGCTCCTCCGGACTAGCGGGAGGGCCGGGGAACACCGGGGAGCTGTTTTTT. This translates into CASSSSGLAGGPGNTGELFF.

The chain is built from TRBV11-2 and TRBJ2-7; TRBD1 agrees at 11 bases. The CDR3 spans 15 residues. Looked up from germline, CDR1 is SGHAT and CDR2 is FQNNGV. The V and J ends lost 5 bases and 5 bases, in that order; junction bases with no gene match: 8. CDR3 loop: CASSPGTGGMNEQYF. The CDR3 DNA reads as TGTGCCAGCAGCCCCGGGACAGGGGGTATGAACGAGCAGTACTTC.

CDR3 protein: CASSLQASGSITGELFF. The DNA of the CDR3 is TGTGCCAGCAGTTTACAGGCTAGCGGGAGTATTACCGGGGAGCTGTTTTTT. The V and J genes are TRBV27 and TRBJ2-2; the match to TRBD2 covers 10 bases. The CDR3 loop spans 17 amino acids. Germline assignment: CDR1 MNHEY and CDR2 SMNVEV (reference sequence). V was pared by 2 bases and J by 5 bases, with 8 bases of the junction left unmatched.

The chain links TRBV28 to TRBJ2-7; 7 nucleotides match TRBD2. The CDR3 extends over 13 amino acids. Per germline, CDR1 MDHEN and CDR2 SYDVKM. V lost 6 bases, J lost 5 bases, and 7 bases stayed unmatched. The CDR3 region has the DNA TGTGCCAGCAGGGGGAGGGCCGTCCACGAGCAGTACTTC. Its protein product is CASRGRAVHEQYF.

Worth noting for this clone: Other DNA sequences in this specimen translate into the identical CDR3. The chain employs TRBV5-1 and TRBJ2-6; possible D gene TRBD1, 6 bases. This CDR3 has 15 amino acids. V dropped 4 bases and J dropped 4 bases, with 12 bases sitting between them. Germline CDR1 SGHRS, CDR2 YFSETQ. The CDR3 region has the DNA TGCGCCAGCAGCCTCAGGGGTTCCGGGGCCAACGTCCTGACTTTC. This gives the protein CASSLRGSGANVLTF.

This clone was recorded once. V is TRBV5-4 and J is TRBJ2-1; weak D call: TRBD2 (5 bases). The CDR3 consists of 14 residues. V was pared by 0 bases and J by 8 bases, with 12 bases between. Germline CDR1 reads SGHNT; CDR2 reads YYREEE (reference sequence). CDR3 sequence reads: CASSLVAGGDEQFF. CDR3 sequence (DNA): TGTGCCAGCAGCTTGGTCGCGGGCGGAGATGAGCAGTTCTTC.